This T cell receptor (beta chain) was identified in a study of Ad26.COV2.S vaccination and SARS-CoV-2 variants. The sample's treatment: around 19 received Ad26.COV2.S at low or high dose, single or two shots; five or six received placebo; per-sample allocation not given. Sampling was done on day 63 after the first vaccine or placebo injection. Produced via immunoSEQ multiplex PCR; TCRdb's table is partial and in-frame only. Of hundreds of thousands of clones in the sample, over 75% were seen once. Germline V gene data show CDR1 as SGHRS and CDR2 as YFSETQ. The ends lost 0 bases at V and 9 bases at J; junction bases unmatched: 4. The CDR3 is 15 amino acids.

The source material was peripheral blood, sampled in a trial of Ad26.COV2.S vaccine versus placebo. The clonotype comes from a person between 18 and 60 years old who received the Ad26.COV2.S COVID-19 vaccine or a placebo. The chain uses TRBV5-1 and TRBJ1-6, with TRBD1 matching 9 bases. CDR3 bases: TGCGCCAGCAGCTTGGGGGACAGGGTTATTTCACCCCTCCACTTT. It translates to CASSLGDRVISPLHF.